Listed below are T cell receptor beta chains from one sample, sequenced in a study of beta chain features in type 1 diabetes. The data were produced by immunoSEQ multiplex PCR, yet TCRdb's version contains in-frame clones alone and is incomplete. The sample holds under 150,000 clones, under 60% seen once. The material sequenced was Tregs from blood. The receptors derive from a man between 18 and 35 years old in good health. Each CDR3 is given with its conserved first and last residue. A D gene is named only where the DNA matches it firmly. Not every row has a clone size; where given, it reads once, few, many or a size class.

>-|TRBV7-9|TRBJ1-5|-
CASSRDYSNQPQHF
TGTGCCAGCAGCCGGGACTATAGCAATCAGCCCCAGCATTTT
>few|TRBV7-2|TRBJ2-7|-
CASSHRSWGGGGDEQYF
TGTGCCAGCAGCCACCGGTCTTGGGGCGGTGGCGGGGACGAGCAGTACTTC
>-|TRBV5-1|TRBJ1-2|-
CASSFTGYGYTF
TGCGCCAGCAGTTTTACGGGCTATGGCTACACCTTC
>-|TRBV9|TRBJ1-6|TRBD1
CASSLRTGWFSVSYNSPLHF
TGTGCCAGCAGCTTGAGGACAGGGTGGTTCTCGGTATCCTATAATTCCCCCCTCCACTTT
>few|TRBV30|TRBJ2-7|-
CAWSGPQDWNYEQYF
TGTGCCTGGAGTGGCCCGCAGGATTGGAACTACGAGCAGTACTTC
>-|TRBV30|TRBJ1-2|TRBD1
CAWMGQGYGYTF
TGTGCCTGGATGGGACAGGGTTATGGCTACACCTTC
>-|TRBV7-2|TRBJ1-1|-
CASSATGIGEAFF
TGTGCCAGCAGCGCCACCGGGATAGGTGAAGCTTTCTTT
>-|TRBV4-2|TRBJ2-6|-
CASSQSPFSGANVLTF
TGTGCCAGCAGCCAGAGTCCATTCTCTGGGGCCAACGTCCTGACTTTC
>few|TRBV6-6|TRBJ2-7|-
CASGRQANSYEQYF
TGTGCCAGCGGTAGACAGGCCAACTCCTACGAGCAGTACTTC
>-|TRBV5-5|TRBJ1-1|TRBD1
CASSVSPGQGRPFF
TGTGCCAGCAGCGTGAGTCCGGGACAGGGTCGACCTTTCTTT
>-|TRBV7-2|TRBJ2-3|-
CASSLQGLTPDTQYF
TGTGCCAGCAGCTTACAGGGTCTCACCCCAGATACGCAGTATTTT
>few|TRBV7-9|TRBJ1-2|TRBD1
CASSYSGTGAIGGYTF
TGTGCCAGCAGTTACTCCGGGACAGGGGCTATAGGTGGCTACACCTTC
>-|TRBV5-1|TRBJ1-1|TRBD1
CASSLRTGPNTEAFF
TGCGCCAGCAGCTTGAGGACAGGGCCGAACACTGAAGCTTTCTTT
>few|TRBV28|TRBJ2-2|-
CASRGRFGELFF
TGTGCCAGCAGGGGGAGGTTCGGGGAGCTGTTTTTT
>few|TRBV29-1|TRBJ2-7|TRBD2
CSVYPGTSGYEQYF
TGCAGCGTGTACCCCGGGACTAGCGGCTACGAGCAGTACTTC
>-|TRBV19|TRBJ2-3|-
CASSLTGGEAQYF
TGTGCCAGTAGTCTGACAGGCGGCGAGGCGCAGTATTTT
>-|TRBV7-2|TRBJ1-2|TRBD1
CASSLAPGGGYTF
TGTGCCAGCAGCTTAGCCCCAGGGGGTGGCTACACCTTC
>-|TRBV20-1|TRBJ2-7|-
CSANTKNEQYF
TGCAGTGCTAATACAAAGAACGAGCAGTACTTC
>-|TRBV6-5|TRBJ2-7|-
CASSTGGAYEQYF
TGTGCCAGTAGTACAGGGGGGGCCTACGAGCAGTACTTC
>few|TRBV28|TRBJ1-4|-
CASSPYNEKLFF
TGTGCCAGCAGCCCCTACAATGAAAAACTGTTTTTT
>-|TRBV12-5|TRBJ2-3|TRBD2
CASGSVAGGSYTQYF
TGTGCTAGTGGCTCAGTAGCGGGAGGTTCTTATACGCAGTATTTT
>few|TRBV5-6|TRBJ2-7|-
CASSLLQISYEQYF
TGTGCCAGCAGCTTACTACAAATCTCCTACGAGCAGTACTTC
>-|TRBV6-6|TRBJ2-6|-
CASGSGHGANVLTF
TGTGCCAGTGGGTCTGGGCATGGGGCCAACGTCCTGACTTTC
>-|TRBV5-6|TRBJ1-1|TRBD1
CASSLLQGAIDTEAFF
TGTGCCAGCAGCTTGCTGCAGGGGGCAATAGACACTGAAGCTTTCTTT
>few|TRBV9|TRBJ2-7|-
CASSVGALRTYEQYF
TGTGCCAGCAGCGTAGGGGCCCTCCGGACCTACGAGCAGTACTTC
>-|TRBV7-6|TRBJ2-7|-
CASSLGRDEQYF
TGTGCCAGCAGCTTAGGGAGGGACGAGCAGTACTTC
>-|TRBV7-9|TRBJ2-7|TRBD1
CASSSRQGTSEQYF
TGTGCCAGCAGCTCGAGACAGGGTACCAGCGAGCAGTACTTC
>-|TRBV10-3|TRBJ2-1|-
CAIRDPGASYNEQFF
TGTGCCATCAGAGACCCCGGAGCCTCCTACAATGAGCAGTTCTTC
>few|TRBV19|TRBJ2-5|-
CATAQGGYEETQYF
TGTGCTACAGCACAGGGAGGGTATGAAGAGACCCAGTACTTC
>few|TRBV6-6|TRBJ2-5|TRBD2
CASRRRTRGWETQYF
TGTGCCAGCAGACGACGGACTAGAGGTTGGGAGACCCAGTACTTC
>-|TRBV2|TRBJ2-7|TRBD2
CASSDGLAESYEQYF
TGTGCCAGCAGTGATGGGCTAGCGGAGTCCTACGAGCAGTACTTC
>-|TRBV7-9|TRBJ2-5|-
CASSSTTGPQETQYF
TGTGCCAGCAGCTCCACGACAGGACCCCAAGAGACCCAGTACTTC
>-|TRBV18|TRBJ1-1|TRBD1
CASYRQGNTEAFF
TGTGCCAGCTACAGACAGGGGAACACTGAAGCTTTCTTT
>-|TRBV4-3|TRBJ1-4|-
CASSQVGRGGEKLFF
TGCGCCAGCAGCCAAGTAGGGAGGGGTGGTGAAAAACTGTTTTTT
>once|TRBV7-8|TRBJ1-2|-
CASSSYGGFYGYTF
TGTGCCAGCAGCTCCTACGGAGGGTTCTATGGCTACACCTTC
>-|TRBV30|TRBJ2-3|-
CAWTHRRMVPDTQYF
TGTGCCTGGACCCACAGACGGATGGTCCCAGATACGCAGTATTTT
>-|TRBV4-3|TRBJ2-3|-
CASSQEWRRTDTQYF
TGCGCCAGCAGCCAAGAATGGCGGCGCACAGATACGCAGTATTTT
>few|TRBV7-9|TRBJ2-1|TRBD2
CASSFLSGAPYNEQFF
TGTGCCAGCAGCTTCCTTAGCGGGGCCCCCTACAATGAGCAGTTCTTC
>-|TRBV10-3|TRBJ2-7|TRBD2
CAISEGLANDYYEQYF
TGTGCCATCAGTGAGGGACTAGCGAATGATTACTACGAGCAGTACTTC
>few|TRBV5-1|TRBJ1-1|-
CASSSQVNTEAFF
TGCGCCAGCAGCTCTCAGGTGAACACTGAAGCTTTCTTT
>-|TRBV28|TRBJ1-2|TRBD1
CASRSGGAGYTF
TGTGCCAGCAGGTCAGGGGGCGCTGGCTACACCTTC
>few|TRBV5-1|TRBJ2-1|TRBD2
CASSLEGLADNEQFF
TGCGCCAGCAGCTTGGAAGGACTAGCGGACAATGAGCAGTTCTTC
>few|TRBV27|TRBJ2-7|TRBD1
CASSRDRSSYEQYF
TGTGCCAGCAGCCGGGACAGGAGCTCCTACGAGCAGTACTTC
>-|TRBV6-6|TRBJ1-2|TRBD1
CASGQDRGRGYTF
TGTGCCAGCGGGCAAGACAGGGGGCGAGGCTACACCTTC
>once|TRBV7-9|TRBJ1-2|-
CASSLNRFNYGYTF
TGTGCCAGCAGCTTAAACAGATTCAACTATGGCTACACCTTC
>few|TRBV5-1|TRBJ2-3|-
CASSLADTQYF
TGCGCCAGCAGCTTGGCGGATACGCAGTATTTT
>-|TRBV28|TRBJ1-2|-
CASSFAQLHYGYTF
TGTGCCAGCAGTTTCGCACAGTTGCACTATGGCTACACCTTC
>few|TRBV20-1|TRBJ1-1|-
CSASGNAQAFF
TGCAGTGCTAGCGGGAACGCTCAAGCTTTCTTT
>-|TRBV29-1|TRBJ2-3|TRBD1
CSVEDRGRPDTQYF
TGCAGCGTTGAGGACAGGGGGCGGCCGGATACGCAGTATTTT
>-|TRBV27|TRBJ1-5|-
CASAQGINQPQHF
TGTGCCAGCGCCCAGGGTATCAATCAGCCCCAGCATTTT
>-|TRBV7-2|TRBJ2-7|TRBD1
CASSLGGRQGAQQYF
TGTGCCAGCAGCTTAGGGGGTCGGCAGGGGGCCCAGCAGTACTTC
>-|TRBV5-1|TRBJ2-1|TRBD2
CASSFQSTSGGLNEQFF
TGCGCCAGCAGCTTTCAGTCGACTAGCGGGGGGCTTAATGAGCAGTTCTTC
>few|TRBV18|TRBJ1-6|-
CASSPQPQTNSPLHF
TGTGCCAGCTCACCACAGCCACAGACTAATTCACCCCTCCACTTT
>-|TRBV6-1|TRBJ1-2|-
CASEAQLQALYGYTF
TGTGCCAGTGAGGCCCAACTACAGGCACTCTATGGCTACACCTTC
>-|TRBV28|TRBJ2-1|-
CASSTQGRVASYNEQFF
TGTGCCAGCAGTACCCAGGGGAGGGTAGCGTCCTACAATGAGCAGTTCTTC
>few|TRBV18|TRBJ1-3|TRBD1
CASSPGQSSGNTIYF
TGTGCCAGCTCACCGGGACAGAGCTCTGGAAACACCATATATTTT
>few|TRBV29-1|TRBJ1-1|-
CSVEVTPSTEAFF
TGCAGCGTTGAAGTGACACCGAGCACTGAAGCTTTCTTT
>few|TRBV28|TRBJ1-2|-
CASSAYPGQYGNYGYTF
TGTGCCAGCAGTGCCTACCCCGGACAGTATGGCAACTATGGCTACACCTTC